A selection of T cell receptor beta chains follows, all from one sample in a study of blood T cell repertoires in COVID-19. The method was immunoSEQ multiplex PCR; TCRdb's version includes in-frame clones alone and lacks a portion of them. This repertoire shows hundreds of thousands of clones, approximately 90% found once; its top ten account for under 9.5%. The sequenced sample was PBMCs or T cells enriched from blood (not recorded which). These receptors were obtained from a man aged 35 to 55 who had recovered from COVID-19. CDR3s include the opening cysteine and the closing phenylalanine or tryptophan. D genes are given only for firm matches. Clone size appears in some rows only: once, few, many, or a class for an expanded clone.

d_call	clone_size	v_call	j_call	cdr3_aa	cdr3_nt
TRBD1	-	TRBV19	TRBJ1-6	CASEGQLHNSPLHF	TGTGCCAGCGAGGGACAGCTCCATAATTCACCCCTCCACTTT
-	-	TRBV11-2	TRBJ2-5	CASSPGGRGQETQYF	TGTGCCAGCAGCCCAGGTGGGCGGGGCCAAGAGACCCAGTACTTC
TRBD1	few	TRBV10-3	TRBJ2-5	CAISRDSLSQTQYF	TGTGCCATCAGTCGGGACAGCCTGAGTCAGACCCAGTACTTC
TRBD1	-	TRBV5-4	TRBJ2-3	CASSFLMGQGSTDTQYF	TGTGCCAGCAGCTTTCTAATGGGACAGGGCAGCACAGATACGCAGTATTTT
TRBD1	-	TRBV4-3	TRBJ2-7	CASSQVWVDRVEQYF	TGCGCCAGCAGCCAAGTATGGGTGGACAGGGTTGAGCAGTACTTC
-	-	TRBV7-6	TRBJ2-7	CASSSIQGPLYEQYF	TGTGCCAGCAGCTCTATACAGGGTCCCCTCTACGAGCAGTACTTC
TRBD1	-	TRBV25-1	TRBJ1-1	CASSEKDRGTEAFF	TGTGCCAGCAGTGAGAAGGACAGGGGGACTGAAGCTTTCTTT
TRBD1	few	TRBV5-3	TRBJ1-5	CARSLADRAQPQHF	TGTGCCAGAAGCTTGGCAGACAGGGCTCAGCCCCAGCATTTT
-	once	TRBV10-3	TRBJ1-5	CAISESERTVNQPQHF	TGTGCCATCAGTGAGTCTGAAAGGACAGTCAATCAGCCCCAGCATTTT
-	-	TRBV28	TRBJ2-7	CATRSPDKSYEQYF	TGTGCCACCAGGAGCCCTGACAAATCCTACGAGCAGTACTTC
TRBD2	-	TRBV5-1	TRBJ2-1	CASSLPGGLNEQFF	TGCGCCAGCAGCTTGCCGGGGGGTCTCAATGAGCAGTTCTTC
-	-	TRBV5-1	TRBJ2-3	CASSLSLLAFPSDPSSSTDTQYF	TGCGCCAGCAGCTTGTCTCTCTTGGCCTTCCCGAGCGACCCATCCTCTAGCACAGATACGCAGTATTTT
-	-	TRBV5-4	TRBJ1-3	CASSLRSGNTIYF	TGTGCCAGCAGCCTACGCTCTGGAAACACCATATATTTT
-	-	TRBV5-1	TRBJ1-1	CASSSLPGDAFF	TGCGCCAGCAGCTCCCTCCCAGGGGACGCTTTCTTT
TRBD1	few	TRBV6-5	TRBJ2-1	CASSTGTGYNEQFF	TGTGCCAGCAGTACCGGGACAGGATACAATGAGCAGTTCTTC
-	-	TRBV27	TRBJ1-5	CASSWGDGSNQPQHF	TGTGCCAGCAGTTGGGGGGACGGTAGCAATCAGCCCCAGCATTTT
-	-	TRBV4-1	TRBJ1-5	CASSQGAGYGSAQHF	TGCGCCAGCAGCCAAGGGGCGGGGTACGGGTCAGCCCAGCATTTT
-	-	TRBV24-1	TRBJ2-7	CATRLSYEQYF	TGTGCCACCAGGCTGAGCTACGAGCAGTACTTC
TRBD1	few	TRBV29-1	TRBJ2-1	CSVEAIRTGRYNEQFF	TGCAGCGTTGAAGCGATACGGACAGGGAGATACAATGAGCAGTTCTTC
TRBD1	-	TRBV5-6	TRBJ2-2	CASSVGTGAYTGELFF	TGTGCCAGCAGCGTAGGGACAGGGGCTTACACCGGGGAGCTGTTTTTT
-	-	TRBV7-9	TRBJ1-2	CASSPRGGFYGYTF	TGTGCCAGCAGCCCACGGGGGGGTTTCTATGGCTACACCTTC
-	-	TRBV5-1	TRBJ2-1	CASSLAVRGYNNEQFF	TGCGCCAGCAGCTTGGCCGTGCGGGGCTACAACAATGAGCAGTTCTTC
TRBD2	-	TRBV28	TRBJ2-3	CASREQGLANTDTQYF	TGTGCCAGCAGGGAACAGGGACTAGCGAACACAGATACGCAGTATTTT
-	-	TRBV19	TRBJ2-7	CASSVRVFTAYEQYF	TGTGCCAGTAGTGTCAGGGTTTTTACTGCCTACGAGCAGTACTTC
-	-	TRBV2	TRBJ1-5	CASSRDNFGNQPQHF	TGTGCCAGCAGCCGAGACAATTTCGGCAATCAGCCCCAGCATTTT
-	-	TRBV3-1/TRBV3-2	TRBJ2-3	CASATGTTSTDTQYF	TGTGCCAGCGCCACCGGGACAACTAGCACAGATACGCAGTATTTT
TRBD2	once	TRBV6-4	TRBJ2-7	CASSVSTGTSGRRHEQYF	TGTGCCAGCAGTGTCTCGACCGGGACTAGCGGGAGGCGCCACGAGCAGTACTTC
TRBD1	-	TRBV19	TRBJ1-4	CATTFDGQGATNEKLFF	TGTGCCACCACCTTTGACGGACAGGGTGCAACTAATGAAAAACTGTTTTTT
-	-	TRBV7-2	TRBJ1-3	CASRRRQSSGNTIYF	TGTGCCAGCCGCCGGCGACAGTCCTCTGGAAACACCATATATTTT
-	-	TRBV7-9	TRBJ1-2	CASSSEEYGYTF	TGTGCCAGCAGCTCTGAGGAGTATGGCTACACCTTC
-	once	TRBV27	TRBJ1-4	CASSLAWSEKLFF	TGTGCCAGCAGTTTGGCGTGGAGTGAAAAACTGTTTTTT
TRBD1	-	TRBV19	TRBJ1-1	CASSTDRESEAFF	TGTGCCAGTAGTACAGACAGGGAATCTGAAGCTTTCTTT
-	once	TRBV28	TRBJ2-2	CASSFGQANTGELFF	TGTGCCAGCAGTTTCGGCCAGGCGAACACCGGGGAGCTGTTTTTT
TRBD2	-	TRBV5-1	TRBJ2-3	CASSLLLAGGDTDTQYF	TGCGCCAGCAGCTTGCTACTAGCGGGAGGCGACACAGATACGCAGTATTTT
TRBD1	few	TRBV5-1	TRBJ2-5	CASSGGQGEQETQYF	TGCGCCAGCAGCGGAGGACAGGGGGAACAAGAGACCCAGTACTTC
-	-	TRBV2	TRBJ1-2	CASSPDSYGYTF	TGTGCCAGCAGCCCTGACAGCTATGGCTACACCTTC
-	few	TRBV20-1	TRBJ1-2	CSASRGAQVYGYTF	TGCAGTGCTAGTCGGGGGGCTCAAGTCTATGGCTACACCTTC
TRBD2	-	TRBV7-2	TRBJ2-3	CASSLWSVAGASTDTQYF	TGTGCCAGCAGCTTATGGTCGGTAGCGGGGGCGAGCACAGATACGCAGTATTTT
-	-	TRBV5-1	TRBJ2-3	CASSPPPPGLITDTQYF	TGCGCCAGCAGCCCTCCCCCCCCGGGACTGATAACAGATACGCAGTATTTT
-	-	TRBV19	TRBJ1-5	CASSIALNQPQHF	TGTGCCAGTAGTATAGCCCTCAATCAGCCCCAGCATTTT
TRBD1	-	TRBV4-1	TRBJ1-2	CASSQDQGVYGYTF	TGCGCCAGCAGCCAAGACCAGGGGGTTTATGGCTACACCTTC
TRBD1	-	TRBV27	TRBJ2-3	CASSSGTVRADTQYF	TGTGCCAGCAGTTCCGGGACAGTTAGGGCAGATACGCAGTATTTT
-	-	TRBV19	TRBJ2-7	CATSSAPYEQYF	TGTGCCACGTCCAGCGCACCCTACGAGCAGTACTTC
-	few	TRBV27	TRBJ1-2	CASRKRESYGYTF	TGTGCCAGCAGAAAACGAGAGAGCTATGGCTACACCTTC
-	-	TRBV19	TRBJ2-4	CASSNQGSKNIQYF	TGTGCCAGTAGTAATCAGGGTTCCAAAAACATTCAGTACTTC
-	once	TRBV28	TRBJ1-5	CASSLNQGLNQPQHF	TGTGCCAGCAGCTTGAACCAGGGTTTGAATCAGCCCCAGCATTTT
TRBD1	-	TRBV28	TRBJ1-3	CASQDRVLDTIYF	TGTGCCAGCCAAGACAGGGTTCTGGACACCATATATTTT
-	-	TRBV15	TRBJ2-5	CATSGGLEGTQYF	TGTGCCACCTCCGGAGGCCTAGAGGGGACCCAGTACTTC
-	-	TRBV4-3	TRBJ1-1	CASSQERGLGTEAFF	TGCGCCAGCAGCCAAGAAAGGGGTCTGGGCACTGAAGCTTTCTTT
TRBD1	-	TRBV4-3	TRBJ1-4	CASSQDDRVRGGLNEKLFF	TGCGCCAGCAGCCAAGACGACAGGGTTCGAGGCGGGCTAAATGAAAAACTGTTTTTT
TRBD1	few	TRBV7-2	TRBJ2-7	CASSLQTGGQYF	TGTGCCAGCAGCTTACAGACAGGGGGGCAGTACTTC
TRBD1	-	TRBV14	TRBJ1-1	CASSQGTGRSGDTEAFF	TGTGCCAGCAGCCAAGGGACAGGGAGGTCCGGTGACACTGAAGCTTTCTTT
-	-	TRBV19	TRBJ1-5	CASSLRDSGQPQHF	TGTGCCAGTAGCTTAAGGGACTCGGGACAGCCCCAGCATTTT
TRBD1	-	TRBV27	TRBJ1-3	CASSLRPGQGAGGNTIYF	TGTGCCAGCAGTTTAAGGCCGGGACAGGGGGCGGGTGGAAACACCATATATTTT
TRBD1	-	TRBV5-1	TRBJ2-5	CASSVGQGSETQYF	TGCGCCAGCAGCGTGGGACAGGGGTCGGAGACCCAGTACTTC